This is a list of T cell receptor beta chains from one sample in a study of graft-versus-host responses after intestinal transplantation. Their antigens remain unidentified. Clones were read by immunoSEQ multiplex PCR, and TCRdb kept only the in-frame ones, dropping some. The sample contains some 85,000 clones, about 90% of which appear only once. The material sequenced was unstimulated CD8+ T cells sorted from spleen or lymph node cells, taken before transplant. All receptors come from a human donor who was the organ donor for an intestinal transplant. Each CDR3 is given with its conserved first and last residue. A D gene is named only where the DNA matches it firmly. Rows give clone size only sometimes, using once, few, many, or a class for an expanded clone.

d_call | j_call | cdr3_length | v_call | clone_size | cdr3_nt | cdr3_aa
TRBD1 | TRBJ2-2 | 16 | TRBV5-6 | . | TGTGCCAGCAGCCGGATGACGACAGGGACCAGCGGGGAGCTGTTTTTT | CASSRMTTGTSGELFF
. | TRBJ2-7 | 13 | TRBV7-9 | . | TGTGCCAGCAGCATGACAGCGACCTACGAGCAGTACTTC | CASSMTATYEQYF
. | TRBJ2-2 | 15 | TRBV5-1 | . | TGCGCCAGCAGCTTTGGTCAGGCCAACACCGGGGAGCTGTTTTTT | CASSFGQANTGELFF
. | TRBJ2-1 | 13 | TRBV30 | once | TGTGCCTGGAGTGACTGGGGCCTTAGTGAGCAGTTCTTC | CAWSDWGLSEQFF
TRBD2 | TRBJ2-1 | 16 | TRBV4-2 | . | TGTGCCAGCAGCCAAGAGGGGGGAGCGGGGGGGCATGAGCAGTTCTTC | CASSQEGGAGGHEQFF
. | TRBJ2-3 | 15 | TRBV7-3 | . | TGTGCCAGCAGCTATTCGGGGGGCAGCACAGATACGCAGTATTTT | CASSYSGGSTDTQYF
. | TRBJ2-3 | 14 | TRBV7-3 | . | TGTGCCAGCAGCTTAATTTCGGGCACAGATACGCAGTATTTT | CASSLISGTDTQYF
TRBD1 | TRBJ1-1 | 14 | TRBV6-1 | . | TGTGCCAGCAGTGAGAGGGGGCGCAGGACTGAAGCTTTCTTT | CASSERGRRTEAFF
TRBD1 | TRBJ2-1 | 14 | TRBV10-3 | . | TGTGCCATCCTTCCAGGGACAGAGCCCCAACAGCCCTTCTTC | CAILPGTEPQQPFF
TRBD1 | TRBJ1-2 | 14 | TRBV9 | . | TGTGCCAGCAGCCCTTCCACAGGGGGCTATGGCTACACCTTC | CASSPSTGGYGYTF
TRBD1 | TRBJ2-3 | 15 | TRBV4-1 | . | TGCGCCAGCAGCCAAGACAGGGGGAAGACAGATACGCAGTATTTT | CASSQDRGKTDTQYF
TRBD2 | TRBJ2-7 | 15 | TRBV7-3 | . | TGTGCCAGCAGCTTAATGCCCAGCGGGGGTTACGAGCAGTACTTC | CASSLMPSGGYEQYF
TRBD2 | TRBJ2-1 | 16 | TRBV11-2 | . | TGTGCCAGCAGCCAATCGGGACTAGGGTGGTACAATGAGCAGTTCTTC | CASSQSGLGWYNEQFF
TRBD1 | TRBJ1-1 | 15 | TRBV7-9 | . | TGTGCCAGCAGCTCCACAGGGGCGATGAACACTGAAGCTTTCTTT | CASSSTGAMNTEAFF
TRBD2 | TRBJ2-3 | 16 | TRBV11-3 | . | TGTGCCAGCAGTCATACTAGCGGGGGGGCCACAGATACGCAGTATTTT | CASSHTSGGATDTQYF
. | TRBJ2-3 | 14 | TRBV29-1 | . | TGCAGCGTTGTTCGTGCAGGGTCCACAGATACGCAGTATTTT | CSVVRAGSTDTQYF
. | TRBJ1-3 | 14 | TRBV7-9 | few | TGTGCCAGCAGCCTACCGGGATCTGGAAACACCATATATTTT | CASSLPGSGNTIYF
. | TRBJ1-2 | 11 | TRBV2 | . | TGTGCCAGCATGGCGGGTAGGGGCTACACCTTC | CASMAGRGYTF
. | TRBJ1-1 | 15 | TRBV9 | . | TGTGCCAGCAGCCCCCGGGCGGGGCCGGGCACTGAAGCTTTCTTT | CASSPRAGPGTEAFF
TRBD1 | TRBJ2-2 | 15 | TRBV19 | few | TGTGCCAGTACCTTCGGACAGGGGGTTGGCGGGGAGCTGTTTTTT | CASTFGQGVGGELFF
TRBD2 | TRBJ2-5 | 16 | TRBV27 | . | TGTGCCAGCAGTTTATCCCCTAGCGGGGGGGAAGAGACCCAGTACTTC | CASSLSPSGGEETQYF
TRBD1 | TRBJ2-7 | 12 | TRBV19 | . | TGTGCCAGTAGTTTAGGGACAGGTGAGCAGTACTTC | CASSLGTGEQYF
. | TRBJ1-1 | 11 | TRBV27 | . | TGTGCCACCGTGCGGGGAGGTAAAGCTTTCTTT | CATVRGGKAFF
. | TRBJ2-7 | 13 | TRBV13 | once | TGTGCCAGCAGCTTAAAAGCAACCTACGAGCAGTACTTC | CASSLKATYEQYF
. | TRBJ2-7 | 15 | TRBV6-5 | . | TGTGCCAGCAGATCGAAACGGGGGGCACACTACGAGCAGTACTTC | CASRSKRGAHYEQYF
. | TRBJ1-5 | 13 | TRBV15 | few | TGTGCCACCAGCAGAAGAAACTATCAGCCCCAGCATTTT | CATSRRNYQPQHF
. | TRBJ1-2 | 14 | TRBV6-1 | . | TGTGCCAGCTTGGGGGGATCAGCTAACTATGGCTACACCTTC | CASLGGSANYGYTF
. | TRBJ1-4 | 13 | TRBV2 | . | TGTGCCAGCAGTGTGACAGAGATTGAAAAACTGTTTTTT | CASSVTEIEKLFF
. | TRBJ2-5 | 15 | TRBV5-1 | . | TGCGCCAGCAGCTTGGGACCAATTGCCGGGGAGACCCAGTACTTC | CASSLGPIAGETQYF
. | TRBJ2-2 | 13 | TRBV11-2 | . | TGTGCCAGCAGCTTAGGACTTTCCGGGGAGCTGTTTTTT | CASSLGLSGELFF
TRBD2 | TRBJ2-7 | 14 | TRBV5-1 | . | TGCGCCAGCAGCTTGGCGACTAGCGGGTACGAGCAGTACTTC | CASSLATSGYEQYF
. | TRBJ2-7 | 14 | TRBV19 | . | TGTGCCGCATGGACGGGCAGGTGGGAGGACGAGCAGTACTTC | CAAWTGRWEDEQYF
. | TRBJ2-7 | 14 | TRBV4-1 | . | TGCGCCAGCAGCCTAAACACGGGGGCCTACGAGCAGTACTTC | CASSLNTGAYEQYF
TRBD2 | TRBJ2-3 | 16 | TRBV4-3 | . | TGCGCCAGCAGCCAAGGCCAGCGGGGGGCCACAGATACGCAGTATTTT | CASSQGQRGATDTQYF
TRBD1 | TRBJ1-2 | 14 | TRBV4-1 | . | TGCGCCAGCAGCCAGAACAGGGGGCAAGACGGCTACACCTTC | CASSQNRGQDGYTF
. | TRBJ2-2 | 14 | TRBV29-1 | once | TGCAGCGTTGTTCTCGGGGGGAACACCGGGGAGCTGTTTTTT | CSVVLGGNTGELFF
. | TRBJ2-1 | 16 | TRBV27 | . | TGTGCCAGCAGTTTATCTGGGGGGGGGCCCTCCAATGAGCAGTTCTTC | CASSLSGGGPSNEQFF
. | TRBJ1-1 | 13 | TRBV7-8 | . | TGTGCCAGCAGCTTATTTGGAGAAAAAGGAGCTTTCTTT | CASSLFGEKGAFF
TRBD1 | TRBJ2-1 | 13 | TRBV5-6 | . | TGTGCCAGCAGCTGGACAGGGCACAATGAGCAGTTCTTC | CASSWTGHNEQFF
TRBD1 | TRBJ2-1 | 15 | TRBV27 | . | TGTGCCAGCAGTTCGACAGGGGGGTCCTACAATGAGCAGTTCTTC | CASSSTGGSYNEQFF
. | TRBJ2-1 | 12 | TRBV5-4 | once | TGTGCCAGCAGCTTGTTATACAATGAGCAGTTCTTC | CASSLLYNEQFF
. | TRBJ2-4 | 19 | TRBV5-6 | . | TGTGCCAGCAGCTTGAGGCCGGAAAAAACAGGAGAAGCCAAAAACATTCAGTACTTC | CASSLRPEKTGEAKNIQYF
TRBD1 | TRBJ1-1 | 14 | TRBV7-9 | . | TGTGCCAGCAGCTTAACAGGGGGGGTTACTGAAGCTTTCTTT | CASSLTGGVTEAFF
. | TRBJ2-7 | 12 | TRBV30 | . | TGTGCCTGGCTAAACAGGCGGTACGAGCAGTACTTC | CAWLNRRYEQYF